A single sample is the source of the 3 T cell receptor beta chains below, sequenced in a study of blood T cell repertoires in COVID-19. Produced via immunoSEQ multiplex PCR; TCRdb's table is partial and in-frame only. The sample comprises roughly 290,000 clones, approximately 85% of which are singletons, and 3.5% to 4.5% rests with the top ten. Sequenced: PBMCs or T cells enriched from blood (not recorded which). All receptors derive from a woman in her thirties who had recovered from COVID-19.

The V and J genes are TRBV10-1 and TRBJ2-7, with D perhaps TRBD2 (7 bases). The CDR3 has 14 amino acids. Germline V gene lookup returns CDR1 WNHNN and CDR2 SYGVQD (reference sequence). V was trimmed by 0 bases and J by 5 bases, leaving 11 bases between them. DNA of the CDR3: TGCGCCAGCAGTGAGTCTGGGGGGGCCGACGAGCAGTACTTC. As protein: CASSESGGADEQYF.

The rearrangement uses TRBV10-3 and TRBJ2-7; D ambiguous. The CDR3 runs to 13 residues. The germline CDR1 and CDR2 sequences are ENHRY and SYGVKD. Trimming left V 6 bases short and J 1 base short, with 10 bases between. The CDR3 spells CAISKRGSYEQYF. The CDR3 DNA reads as TGTGCCATCAGCAAGCGAGGTTCCTACGAGCAGTACTTC.

The rearrangement links TRBV28 to TRBJ2-5, with TRBD1 identical over 8 bases. V lost 6 bases and J lost 7; bases outside the gene matches: 4. Germline CDR1 is MDHEN and CDR2 is SYDVKM. The CDR3 is made up of 12 amino acids. The CDR3 bases are TGTGCCAGCAGCAGGGGGCGAGGGACCCAGTACTTC. Encoded protein: CASSRGRGTQYF.